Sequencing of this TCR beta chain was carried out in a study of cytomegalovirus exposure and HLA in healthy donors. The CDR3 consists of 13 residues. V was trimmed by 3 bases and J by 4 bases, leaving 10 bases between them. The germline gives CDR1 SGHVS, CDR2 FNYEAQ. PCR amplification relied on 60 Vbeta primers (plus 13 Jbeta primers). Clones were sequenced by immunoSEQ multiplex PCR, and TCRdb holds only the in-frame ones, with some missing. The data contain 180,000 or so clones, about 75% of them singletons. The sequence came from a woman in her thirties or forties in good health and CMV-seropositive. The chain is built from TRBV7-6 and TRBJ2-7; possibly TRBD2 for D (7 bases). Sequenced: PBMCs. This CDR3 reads CASSFGGLYEQYF. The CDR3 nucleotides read TGTGCCAGCAGCTTCGGGGGGCTGTACGAGCAGTACTTC.